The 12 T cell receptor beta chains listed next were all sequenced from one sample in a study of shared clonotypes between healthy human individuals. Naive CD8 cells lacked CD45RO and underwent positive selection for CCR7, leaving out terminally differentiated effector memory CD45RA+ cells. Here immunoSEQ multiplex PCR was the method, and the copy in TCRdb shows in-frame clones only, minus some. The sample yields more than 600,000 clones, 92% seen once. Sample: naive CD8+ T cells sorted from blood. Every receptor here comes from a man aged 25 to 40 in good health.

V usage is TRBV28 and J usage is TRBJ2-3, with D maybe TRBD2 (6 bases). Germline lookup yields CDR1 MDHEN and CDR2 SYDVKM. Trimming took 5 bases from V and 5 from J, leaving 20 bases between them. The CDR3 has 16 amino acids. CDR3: CASSPAAGPLGDTQYF. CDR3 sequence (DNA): TGTGCCAGCAGTCCCGCAGCGGGCCCATTAGGAGATACGCAGTATTTT.

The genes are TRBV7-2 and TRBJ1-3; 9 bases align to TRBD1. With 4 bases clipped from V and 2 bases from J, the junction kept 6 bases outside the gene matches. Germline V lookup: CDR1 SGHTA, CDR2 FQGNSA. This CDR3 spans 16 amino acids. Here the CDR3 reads CASSSTRTGAGNTIYF. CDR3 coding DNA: TGTGCCAGCAGCTCCACGAGGACAGGGGCTGGAAACACCATATATTTT.

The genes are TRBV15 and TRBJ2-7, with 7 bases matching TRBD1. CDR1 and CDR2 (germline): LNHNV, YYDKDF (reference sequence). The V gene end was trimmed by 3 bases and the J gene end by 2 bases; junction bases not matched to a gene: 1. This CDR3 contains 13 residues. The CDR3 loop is CATSSTGAYEQYF. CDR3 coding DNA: TGTGCCACCAGCAGTACAGGGGCCTACGAGCAGTACTTC.

CDR3: CASSGSNTGELFF. In DNA, the CDR3 is TGTGCCAGCAGTGGATCGAACACCGGGGAGCTGTTTTTT. This chain joins TRBV25-1 and TRBJ2-2; D not certain. The V end lost 4 bases, the J end lost 0 bases, and 3 bases lay between the germline ends. The CDR3 sequence is 13 residues long. Germline V CDR1 and CDR2: MGHDK, SYGVNS.

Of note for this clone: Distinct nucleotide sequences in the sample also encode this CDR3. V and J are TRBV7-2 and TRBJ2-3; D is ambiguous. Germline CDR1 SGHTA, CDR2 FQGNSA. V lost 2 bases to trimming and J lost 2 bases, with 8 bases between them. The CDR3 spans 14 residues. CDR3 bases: TGTGCCAGCAGCTTACTCGGGCCCACAGATACGCAGTATTTT. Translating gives CASSLLGPTDTQYF.

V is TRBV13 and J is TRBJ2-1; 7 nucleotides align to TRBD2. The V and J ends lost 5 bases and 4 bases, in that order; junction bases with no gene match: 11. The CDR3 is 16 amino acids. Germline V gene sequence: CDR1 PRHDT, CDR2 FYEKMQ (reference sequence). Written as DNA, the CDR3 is TGTGCCAGCAGCAATCCGGGACTACAATTGTACAATGAGCAGTTCTTC. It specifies CASSNPGLQLYNEQFF.

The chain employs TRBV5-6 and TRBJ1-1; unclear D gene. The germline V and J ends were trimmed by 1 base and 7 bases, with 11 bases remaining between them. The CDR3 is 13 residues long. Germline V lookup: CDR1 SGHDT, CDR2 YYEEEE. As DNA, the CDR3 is TGTGCCAGCAGCTTGAATGTCGGCGTTGAAGCTTTCTTT. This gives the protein CASSLNVGVEAFF.

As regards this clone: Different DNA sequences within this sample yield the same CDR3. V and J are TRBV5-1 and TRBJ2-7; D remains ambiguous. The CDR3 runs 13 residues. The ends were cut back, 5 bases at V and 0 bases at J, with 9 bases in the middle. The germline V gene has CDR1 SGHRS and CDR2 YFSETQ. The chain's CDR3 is CASSLVSSYEQYF. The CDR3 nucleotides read TGCGCCAGCAGTCTGGTGAGCTCCTACGAGCAGTACTTC.

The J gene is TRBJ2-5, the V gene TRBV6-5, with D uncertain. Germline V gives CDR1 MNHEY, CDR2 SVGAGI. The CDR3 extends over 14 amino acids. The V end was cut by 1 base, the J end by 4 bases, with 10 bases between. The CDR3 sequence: CASSYLVTGETQYF. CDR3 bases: TGTGCCAGCAGTTACTTAGTAACGGGAGAGACCCAGTACTTC.

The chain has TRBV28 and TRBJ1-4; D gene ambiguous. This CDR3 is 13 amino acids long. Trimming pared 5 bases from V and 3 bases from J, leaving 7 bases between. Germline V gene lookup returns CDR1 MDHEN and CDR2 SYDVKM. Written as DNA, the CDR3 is TGTGCCAGCAGTCCGCCCGCTAATGAAAAACTGTTTTTT. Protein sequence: CASSPPANEKLFF.

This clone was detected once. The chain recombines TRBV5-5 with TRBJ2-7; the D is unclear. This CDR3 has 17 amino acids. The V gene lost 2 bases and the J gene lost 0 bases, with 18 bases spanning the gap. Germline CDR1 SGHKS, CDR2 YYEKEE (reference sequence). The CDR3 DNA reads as TGTGCCAGCAGCTTCCACCTACGAGACCACCTCTCCTACGAGCAGTACTTC. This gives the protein CASSFHLRDHLSYEQYF. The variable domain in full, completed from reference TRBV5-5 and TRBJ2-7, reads DAGVTQSPTHLIKTRGQQVTLRCSPISGHKSVSWYQQVLGQGPQFIFQYYEKEERGRGNFPDRFSARQFPNYSSELNVNALLLGDSALYLCASSFHLRDHLSYEQYFGPGTRLTVT.

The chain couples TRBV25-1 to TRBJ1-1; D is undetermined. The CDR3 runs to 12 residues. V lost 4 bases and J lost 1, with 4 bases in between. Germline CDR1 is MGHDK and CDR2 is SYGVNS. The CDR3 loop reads CASSVGNTEAFF. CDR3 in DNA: TGTGCCAGCAGTGTGGGGAACACTGAAGCTTTCTTT.